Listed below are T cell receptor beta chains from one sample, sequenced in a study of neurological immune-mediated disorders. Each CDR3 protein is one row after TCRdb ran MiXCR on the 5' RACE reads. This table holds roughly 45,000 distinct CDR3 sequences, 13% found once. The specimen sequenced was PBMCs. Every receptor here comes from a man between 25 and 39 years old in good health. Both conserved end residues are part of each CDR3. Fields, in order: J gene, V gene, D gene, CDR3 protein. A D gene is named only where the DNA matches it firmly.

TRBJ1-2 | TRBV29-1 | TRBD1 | CSVDPGQTNYGYTF
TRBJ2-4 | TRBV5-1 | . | CASMEEFENIQYF
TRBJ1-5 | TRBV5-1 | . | CASSAVPGVQPQHF
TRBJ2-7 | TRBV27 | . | CASSLNGYEQYF
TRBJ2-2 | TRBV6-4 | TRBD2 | CASSVSGSTGELFF
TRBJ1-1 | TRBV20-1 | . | CSAKSRGWGNTEAFF
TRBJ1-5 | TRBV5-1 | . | CASSLEGYNQPQHF
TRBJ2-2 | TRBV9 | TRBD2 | CASSGLAGVTGELFF
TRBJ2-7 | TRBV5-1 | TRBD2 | CASSWGLADTYEQYF
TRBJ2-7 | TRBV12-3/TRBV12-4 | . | CASSFGDEQYF
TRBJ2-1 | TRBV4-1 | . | CASSQQSLQESEQFF
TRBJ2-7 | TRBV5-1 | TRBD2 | CASSSLLLAGEAYEQYF
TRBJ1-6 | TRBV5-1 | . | CASSLGGDSPLHF
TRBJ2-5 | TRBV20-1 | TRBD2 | CSAKTSGQETQYF
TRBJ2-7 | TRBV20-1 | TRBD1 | CSVVPGQGTDEQYF
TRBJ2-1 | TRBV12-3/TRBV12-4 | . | CASRPTGALAGGNEQFF
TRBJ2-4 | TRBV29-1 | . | CSAIRVGKNIQYF
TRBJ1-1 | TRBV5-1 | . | CASSHDLATEAFF